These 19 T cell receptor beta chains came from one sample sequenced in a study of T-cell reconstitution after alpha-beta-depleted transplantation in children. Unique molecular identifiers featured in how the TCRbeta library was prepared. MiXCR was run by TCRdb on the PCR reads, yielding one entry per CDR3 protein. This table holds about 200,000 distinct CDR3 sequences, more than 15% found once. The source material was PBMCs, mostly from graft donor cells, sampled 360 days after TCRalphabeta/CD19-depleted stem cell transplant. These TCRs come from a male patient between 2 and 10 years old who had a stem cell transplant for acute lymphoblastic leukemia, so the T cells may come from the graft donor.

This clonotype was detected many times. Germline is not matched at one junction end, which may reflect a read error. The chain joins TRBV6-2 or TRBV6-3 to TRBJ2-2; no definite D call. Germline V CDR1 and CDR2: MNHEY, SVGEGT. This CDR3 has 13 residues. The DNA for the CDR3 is TGTGCCAGCAGTGACTCAGTGGCCGGGGAGCTGTTTTTT. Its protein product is CASSDSVAGELFF.

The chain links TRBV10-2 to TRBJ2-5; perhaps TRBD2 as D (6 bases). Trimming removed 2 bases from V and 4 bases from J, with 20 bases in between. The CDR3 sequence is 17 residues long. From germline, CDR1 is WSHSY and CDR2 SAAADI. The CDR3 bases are TGCGCCAGCAGTGAGAGTGAGGGCGGGATGTCGCGAGAGACCCAGTACTTC. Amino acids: CASSESEGGMSRETQYF.

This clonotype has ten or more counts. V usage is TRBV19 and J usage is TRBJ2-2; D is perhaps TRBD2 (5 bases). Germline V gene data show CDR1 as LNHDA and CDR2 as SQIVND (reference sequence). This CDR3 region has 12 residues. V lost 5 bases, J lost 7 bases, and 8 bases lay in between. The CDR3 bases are TGTGCCAGTAGTGTCCGGGGCGGGGAGCTGTTTTTT. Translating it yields CASSVRGGELFF.

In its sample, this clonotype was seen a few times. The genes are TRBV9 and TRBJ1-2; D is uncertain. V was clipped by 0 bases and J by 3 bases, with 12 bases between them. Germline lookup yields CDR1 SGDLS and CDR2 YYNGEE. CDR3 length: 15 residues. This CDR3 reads CASSVDQVFDYGYTF. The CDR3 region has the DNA TGTGCCAGCAGCGTAGACCAGGTCTTTGACTATGGCTACACCTTC.

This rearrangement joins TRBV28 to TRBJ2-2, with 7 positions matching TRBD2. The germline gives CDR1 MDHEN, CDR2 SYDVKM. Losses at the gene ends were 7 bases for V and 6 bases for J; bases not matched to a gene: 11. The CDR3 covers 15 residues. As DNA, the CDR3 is TGTGCCAGCACCCGTCTAGCGGCTCGCCCCGGGGAGCTGTTTTTT. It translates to CASTRLAARPGELFF.

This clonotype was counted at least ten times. CDR3 sequence (DNA): TGTGCCAGCAGTTTTAGGGGGAGTGTAAATGAGCAGTTCTTC. This sequence encodes CASSFRGSVNEQFF. This sequence joins TRBV27 and TRBJ2-1; D possibly corresponds to TRBD1 (6 bases). V dropped 3 bases and J dropped 7 bases, with 13 bases sitting between them. The CDR3 runs 14 residues. Per the germline V gene, CDR1 is MNHEY and CDR2 is SMNVEV (reference sequence).

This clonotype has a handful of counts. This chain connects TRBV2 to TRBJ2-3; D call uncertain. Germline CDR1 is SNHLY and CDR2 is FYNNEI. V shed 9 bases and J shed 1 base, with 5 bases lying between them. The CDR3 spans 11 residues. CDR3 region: CASDGTDTQYF. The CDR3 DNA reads TGTGCCAGTGATGGCACAGATACGCAGTATTTT.

The CDR3 DNA follows: TGTGCCAGCAGTCTTCGGGTGGGAAATCAGCCCCAGCATTTT. Its protein is CASSLRVGNQPQHF. The V and J genes are TRBV12-3 or TRBV12-4 and TRBJ1-5; D unclear. V was cut by 5 bases and J by 4 bases, with 12 bases left in between. The CDR3 runs to 14 residues.

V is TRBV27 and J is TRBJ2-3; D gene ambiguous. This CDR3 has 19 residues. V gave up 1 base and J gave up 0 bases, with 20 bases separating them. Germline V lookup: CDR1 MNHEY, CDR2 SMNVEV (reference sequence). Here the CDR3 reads CASSLFPTDAFWSTDTQYF. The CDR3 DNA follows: TGTGCCAGCAGTTTATTCCCCACTGATGCTTTCTGGAGCACAGATACGCAGTATTTT.

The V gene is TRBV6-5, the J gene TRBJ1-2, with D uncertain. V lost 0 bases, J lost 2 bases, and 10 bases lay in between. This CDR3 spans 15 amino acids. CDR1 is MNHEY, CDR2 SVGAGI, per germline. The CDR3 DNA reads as TGTGCCAGCAGTTACTCGCGGGCCGTAAACTATGGCTACACCTTC. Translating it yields CASSYSRAVNYGYTF.

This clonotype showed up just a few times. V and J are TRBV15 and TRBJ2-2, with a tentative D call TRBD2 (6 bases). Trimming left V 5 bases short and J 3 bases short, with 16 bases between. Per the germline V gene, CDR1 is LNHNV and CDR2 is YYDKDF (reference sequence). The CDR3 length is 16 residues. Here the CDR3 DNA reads TGTGCCACCAGCGGGGGAGGAGGCGTAGACACCGGGGAGCTGTTTTTT. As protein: CATSGGGGVDTGELFF.

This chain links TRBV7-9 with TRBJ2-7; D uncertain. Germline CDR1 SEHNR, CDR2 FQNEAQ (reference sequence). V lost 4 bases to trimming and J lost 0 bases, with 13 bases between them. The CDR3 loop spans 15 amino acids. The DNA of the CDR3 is TGTGCCAGCAGCTCACGGATTACCAACTCCTACGAGCAGTACTTC. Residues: CASSSRITNSYEQYF.

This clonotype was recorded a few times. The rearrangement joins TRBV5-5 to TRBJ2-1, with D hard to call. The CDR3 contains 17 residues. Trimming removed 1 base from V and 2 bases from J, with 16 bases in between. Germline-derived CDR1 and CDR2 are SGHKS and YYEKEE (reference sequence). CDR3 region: CASSLLLPPWPYNEQFF. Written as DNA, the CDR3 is TGTGCCAGCAGCTTGCTTTTACCCCCTTGGCCCTACAATGAGCAGTTCTTC.

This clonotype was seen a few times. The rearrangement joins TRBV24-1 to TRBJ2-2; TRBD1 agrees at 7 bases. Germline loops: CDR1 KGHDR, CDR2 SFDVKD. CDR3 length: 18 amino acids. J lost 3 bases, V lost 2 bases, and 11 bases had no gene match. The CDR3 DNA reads TGTGCCACCAGTGATTCCATATGGGACAGAAGATACACCGGGGAGCTGTTTTTT. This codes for CATSDSIWDRRYTGELFF.

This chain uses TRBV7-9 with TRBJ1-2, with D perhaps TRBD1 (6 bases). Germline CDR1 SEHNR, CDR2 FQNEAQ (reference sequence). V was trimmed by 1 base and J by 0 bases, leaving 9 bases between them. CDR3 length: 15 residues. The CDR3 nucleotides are TGTGCCAGCAGCTTAGTGGGGGCGCCTAACTATGGCTACACCTTC. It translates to CASSLVGAPNYGYTF.

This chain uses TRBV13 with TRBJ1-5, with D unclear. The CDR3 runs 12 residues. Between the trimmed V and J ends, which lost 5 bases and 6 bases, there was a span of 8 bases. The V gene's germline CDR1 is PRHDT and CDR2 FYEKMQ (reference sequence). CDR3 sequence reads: CASSQGSQPQHF. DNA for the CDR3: TGTGCCAGCAGCCAAGGTAGTCAGCCCCAGCATTTT.

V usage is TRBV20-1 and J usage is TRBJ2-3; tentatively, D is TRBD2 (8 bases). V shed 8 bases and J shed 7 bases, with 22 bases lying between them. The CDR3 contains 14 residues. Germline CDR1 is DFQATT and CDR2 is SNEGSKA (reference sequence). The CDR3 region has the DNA TGCAGTTCCCCACGCCGGGAGGGGGCGAATACGCAGTATTTT. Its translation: CSSPRREGANTQYF.

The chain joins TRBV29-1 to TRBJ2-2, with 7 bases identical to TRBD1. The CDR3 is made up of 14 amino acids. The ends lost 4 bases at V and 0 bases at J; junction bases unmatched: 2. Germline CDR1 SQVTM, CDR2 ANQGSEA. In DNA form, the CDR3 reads TGCAGCGTTGGAGGGGGCCCGAACACCGGGGAGCTGTTTTTT. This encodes CSVGGGPNTGELFF.

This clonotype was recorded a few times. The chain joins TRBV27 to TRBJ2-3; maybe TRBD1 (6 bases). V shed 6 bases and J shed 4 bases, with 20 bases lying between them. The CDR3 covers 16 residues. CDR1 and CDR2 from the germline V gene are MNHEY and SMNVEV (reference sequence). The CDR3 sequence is CASRRTAPSPPDTQYF. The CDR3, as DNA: TGTGCCAGCAGACGGACAGCCCCTTCTCCGCCAGATACGCAGTATTTT.